One T cell receptor beta chain is described in this entry. Its antigen is as yet unknown. This specimen comes from a study of tumor and adjacent non-tumor tissue in lung cancer. The study's findings and limits: Top 100 clones took a larger repertoire share in normal lung.

Three rounds of nested PCR, following a modified ARM-PCR protocol, produced the TCRbeta library. TCRdb fed the multiplex PCR reads into MiXCR, producing one record per CDR3 protein. The data hold about 80,000 distinct CDR3 sequences, with around 80% observed a single time. The template was RNA from unsorted bulk tissue. Germline V gene data show CDR1 as SGHAT and CDR2 as FQDESV (reference sequence). The CDR3 is 15 residues long. The TCR originated in a woman aged 45-59 years with non-small cell lung cancer. The specimen was lung tumor tissue. The rearrangement uses TRBV11-1 and TRBJ1-1; D ambiguous. The DNA of the CDR3 is TGTACGAGCGGCTTAGATACCGGGAAGGGCACTGAAGCTTTCTTT. Translation: CTSGLDTGKGTEAFF.